This T cell receptor beta chain was recovered during a study of blood T cell repertoires in COVID-19. Study-level information: Acute and convalescent COVID-19 specimens originated in the United States, Italy and Spain.

Seattle's enrolled individuals joined amid active infection and were then monitored longitudinally. Assay: immunoSEQ multiplex PCR; the TCRdb copy retains only in-frame clones and omits some. In the table there are some 270,000 clones, roughly 86% of which are singletons. This clone was recorded only once. Trimming cost V 8 bases and J 5 bases; bases outside gene matches: 6. Germline-derived CDR1 and CDR2 are LNHDA and SQIVND (reference sequence). The CDR3 runs 14 residues. The chain uses TRBV19 and TRBJ1-6; 7 nucleotides align to TRBD1. This clonotype was sampled from a woman of 80 years or more with COVID-19, enrolled during active disease. The specimen sequenced was peripheral blood. Here the CDR3 reads CASRPTGDNSPLHF. Written as DNA, the CDR3 is TGTGCCAGTCGACCTACAGGGGATAATTCACCCCTCCACTTT.